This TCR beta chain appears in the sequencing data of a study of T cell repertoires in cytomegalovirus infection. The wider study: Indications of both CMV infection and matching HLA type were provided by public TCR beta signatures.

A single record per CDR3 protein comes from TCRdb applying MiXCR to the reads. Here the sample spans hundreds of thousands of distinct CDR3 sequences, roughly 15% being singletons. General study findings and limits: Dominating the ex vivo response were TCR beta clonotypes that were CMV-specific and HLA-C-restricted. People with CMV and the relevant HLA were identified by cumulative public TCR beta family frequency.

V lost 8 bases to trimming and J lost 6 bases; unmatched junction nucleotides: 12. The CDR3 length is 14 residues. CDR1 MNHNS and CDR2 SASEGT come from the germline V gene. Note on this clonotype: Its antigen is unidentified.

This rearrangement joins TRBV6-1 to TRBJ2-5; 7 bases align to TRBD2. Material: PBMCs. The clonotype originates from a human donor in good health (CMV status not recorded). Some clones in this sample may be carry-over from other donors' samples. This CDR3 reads CASSGGGLGKTQYF. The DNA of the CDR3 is TGTGCCAGCTCTGGGGGAGGACTAGGGAAGACCCAGTACTTC.